A single sample is the source of the 23 T cell receptor beta chains below, sequenced in a study of blood T cell repertoires in COVID-19 (dated by TCRdb to the early 2020s). The library relied on the immunoSEQ multiplex PCR assay. TCRdb stores this immuneACCESS table with in-frame sequences only. Part of the clones is absent; in the studies checked, under half of the shortfall reflects unresolved V genes, and no reason is known for the rest. The sample table holds about 130,000 clones, of which under 85% were seen once. The ten largest clones take up 9.7% of the sample. Sequencing used peripheral blood. Source of these receptors: a man aged 40-50 years with active or convalescent COVID-19.

For this clone: The sample contains more than one DNA sequence encoding this CDR3. The chain has TRBV19 and TRBJ2-2; D not certain. The germline V and J ends were trimmed by 0 bases and 6 bases, with 5 bases remaining between them. The CDR3 contains 13 residues. Per the germline V gene, CDR1 is LNHDA and CDR2 is SQIVND (reference sequence). The CDR3 nucleotides read TGTGCCAGTAGTATAGATCGAGCCGGGGAGCTGTTTTTT. As protein: CASSIDRAGELFF.

The chain links TRBV6-5 to TRBJ2-7; TRBD2 agrees at 11 bases. CDR3 length: 16 residues. V was clipped by 1 base and J by 4 bases; unmatched bases: 6. Looked up from germline, CDR1 is MNHEY and CDR2 is SVGAGI. The DNA for the CDR3 is TGTGCCAGCAGTTACTTAGCGGGGGGGCTGATTTACGAGCAGTACTTC. Amino acid sequence: CASSYLAGGLIYEQYF.

The rearrangement uses TRBV19 and TRBJ2-7; D may be TRBD2 (6 bases). Trimming took 5 bases from V and 2 from J, leaving 10 bases between them. Germline CDR1 reads LNHDA; CDR2 reads SQIVND (reference sequence). This CDR3 contains 13 residues. The CDR3 is CASSPRTTYEQYF. CDR3 bases: TGTGCCAGTAGTCCCCGGACTACCTACGAGCAGTACTTC.

The chain couples TRBV4-1 to TRBJ1-2, with TRBD1 matching over 9 bases. Germline V CDR1 and CDR2: MGHRA, YSYEKL. CDR3 length: 15 residues. The V and J ends lost 4 bases and 3 bases, in that order; junction bases with no gene match: 6. The CDR3 DNA sequence: TGCGCCAGCAGCCTGCCGGGACAGGGACACTATGGCTACACCTTC. Its translation: CASSLPGQGHYGYTF.

V and J are TRBV6-6 and TRBJ1-6; 8 positions agree with TRBD1. From germline, CDR1 is MNHNY and CDR2 SVGAGI (reference sequence). The CDR3 covers 18 residues. Trimming at V came to 5 bases and at J to 2 bases, leaving 11 bases not matched to a gene. The CDR3, as DNA: TGTGCCAGCAGTCGCCGGGACAGGCCCGCAGCCTATAATTCACCCCTCCACTTT. Its translation: CASSRRDRPAAYNSPLHF.

In this sample, this clone turned up a few times. The J gene is TRBJ1-4, the V gene TRBV2, with TRBD1 identical over 7 bases. From germline, CDR1 is SNHLY and CDR2 FYNNEI. This CDR3 spans 13 amino acids. The ends lost 4 bases at V and 8 bases at J; junction bases unmatched: 4. Here the CDR3 reads CASSGQGREKLFF. The CDR3 DNA is TGTGCCAGCAGTGGACAGGGTCGAGAAAAACTGTTTTTT.

The V gene is TRBV4-1, the J gene TRBJ2-5; D remains unclear. CDR3 length: 14 amino acids. From germline, CDR1 is MGHRA and CDR2 YSYEKL. V was shortened by 2 bases and J by 4 bases, with 11 bases between the two germline ends. The CDR3 protein is CASSQKTYGETQYF. CDR3 bases: TGCGCCAGCAGCCAAAAAACCTACGGAGAGACCCAGTACTTC.

This clone was recorded only once. The V call is TRBV2, the J call TRBJ2-1; D remains unclear. CDR1 SNHLY and CDR2 FYNNEI come from the germline V gene. This CDR3 is built from 12 residues. Deletions cut 5 bases from V and 6 bases from J, with 8 bases between. CDR3 in DNA: TGTGCCAGCAGTTACTACCCCAATGAGCAGTTCTTC. Its translation is CASSYYPNEQFF.

The rearrangement links TRBV24-1 to TRBJ2-3, with 7 bases lining up with TRBD2. This CDR3 comprises 12 residues. Germline CDR1 is KGHDR and CDR2 is SFDVKD. The V gene end was trimmed by 7 bases and the J gene end by 11 bases; junction bases not matched to a gene: 8. CDR3 sequence (DNA): TGTGCCACCAGCCCCGGAGGCGGGGGGCAGTATTTT. The encoded protein is CATSPGGGGQYF.

The chain is built from TRBV7-3 and TRBJ2-1, with 10 positions matching TRBD2. This CDR3 spans 14 amino acids. Germline assignment: CDR1 SGHTA and CDR2 FQGTGA. J gave up 8 bases and V 6 bases, and 7 bases lay outside the gene matches. The chain's CDR3 is CASSAAGGPYEQFF. DNA of the CDR3: TGTGCCAGCAGTGCAGCGGGGGGGCCGTATGAGCAGTTCTTC.

This chain joins TRBV7-3 and TRBJ2-2; D ambiguous. The V end was cut by 4 bases, the J end by 3 bases, with 3 bases between. The CDR3 has 12 amino acids. Germline CDR1 SGHTA, CDR2 FQGTGA. CDR3 nucleotide sequence: TGTGCCAGCAGCTCAGACACCGGGGAGCTGTTTTTT. Translation gives CASSSDTGELFF.

The chain is built from TRBV9 and TRBJ2-2; D ambiguous. V gave up 4 bases and J gave up 6 bases, with 7 bases separating them. CDR1 is SGDLS, CDR2 YYNGEE, per germline. The CDR3 sequence is 12 residues long. The CDR3, as DNA: TGTGCCAGCAGCCCCCCCGCCGGGGAGCTGTTTTTT. It codes for CASSPPAGELFF.

This sequence joins TRBV27 and TRBJ1-4, with TRBD1 matching over 8 bases. This CDR3 is 15 amino acids long. Unmatched junction bases numbered 9, after V lost 5 bases and J lost 7 bases. The V gene's germline CDR1 is MNHEY and CDR2 SMNVEV (reference sequence). For the CDR3, the DNA is TGTGCCAGCAGTCCCCGACAGGGGTGGGGTGAAAAACTGTTTTTT. It encodes CASSPRQGWGEKLFF.

This clone has just a few counts. The chain couples TRBV6-2 or TRBV6-3 to TRBJ1-6; the D gene is possibly TRBD1 (5 bases). Per the germline V gene, CDR1 is MNHEY and CDR2 is SVGEGT. This CDR3 has 14 amino acids. With 1 base removed from V and 6 bases from J, the gap between germline ends came to 7 bases. CDR3 sequence: CASSYWGSNSPLHF. For the CDR3, the DNA is TGTGCCAGCAGTTACTGGGGCAGTAATTCACCCCTCCACTTT.

The chain links TRBV6-2 or TRBV6-3 to TRBJ2-1; no definite D call. The CDR3 spans 12 residues. CDR1 and CDR2 (germline): MNHEY, SVGEGT. V shed 4 bases and J shed 10 bases, with 11 bases lying between them. CDR3 region: CASSSPRREQFF. The CDR3 DNA sequence: TGTGCCAGCAGTTCGCCCCGGCGGGAGCAGTTCTTC.

This clone appeared once. The genes are TRBV29-1 and TRBJ2-3, with a weak D call TRBD2 (6 bases). This CDR3 comprises 12 residues. The germline gives CDR1 SQVTM, CDR2 ANQGSEA. V gave up 5 bases and J gave up 8 bases, with 14 bases separating them. CDR3 in DNA: TGCAGCGTTCAACAGGACGGGGGTACGCAGTATTTT. It yields the protein CSVQQDGGTQYF.

The rearrangement joins TRBV5-4 to TRBJ2-1, with a weak D call TRBD2 (6 bases). The V gene's germline CDR1 is SGHNT and CDR2 YYREEE (reference sequence). This CDR3 is 16 amino acids long. The V and J ends lost 0 bases and 6 bases respectively, with 16 bases between them. Here the CDR3 reads CASSLGSSGPTNEQFF. The CDR3 coding sequence is TGTGCCAGCAGCTTGGGGAGTAGCGGCCCCACCAATGAGCAGTTCTTC.

The rearrangement uses TRBV6-5 and TRBJ1-3, with D possibly being TRBD1 (5 bases). The germline gives CDR1 MNHEY, CDR2 SVGAGI. This CDR3 spans 15 amino acids. V dropped 6 bases and J dropped 3 bases, with 15 bases sitting between them. The CDR3 DNA reads TGTGCCAGCAGACCCCCGCAGGGTAATGGAAACACCATATATTTT. This sequence encodes CASRPPQGNGNTIYF.

The rearrangement uses TRBV5-5 and TRBJ1-2; 7 bases fit TRBD1. The CDR3 has 14 residues. Unmatched junction bases numbered 9, after V lost 3 bases and J lost 7 bases. The V gene's germline CDR1 is SGHKS and CDR2 YYEKEE (reference sequence). CDR3 region: CASSSSGQVSGYTF. The CDR3 DNA reads TGTGCCAGCAGCTCAAGCGGACAGGTGTCTGGCTACACCTTC.

The chain has TRBV10-3 and TRBJ2-2; 9 nucleotides align to TRBD2. Germline V gene lookup returns CDR1 ENHRY and CDR2 SYGVKD. This CDR3 has 15 amino acids. The V gene end was trimmed by 4 bases and the J gene end by 5 bases; junction bases not matched to a gene: 5. CDR3 region: CAISAAGGRTGELFF. As DNA, the CDR3 is TGTGCCATCAGTGCGGCGGGGGGGCGAACCGGGGAGCTGTTTTTT.

Worth noting for this clone: Different DNA sequences within this sample yield the same CDR3. The V and J genes are TRBV18 and TRBJ1-1; 7 bases are shared with TRBD1. Germline V gives CDR1 KGHSH, CDR2 LQKENI. V lost 4 bases, J lost 1 base, and 0 bases stayed unmatched. The CDR3 length is 13 residues. The CDR3 DNA is TGTGCCAGCTCACGGGACAGGAACACTGAAGCTTTCTTT. It encodes CASSRDRNTEAFF.

CDR3 sequence (DNA): TGTGCCAGCAGTGACAGGGGGCCTTCCTACGAGCAGTACTTC. Its protein is CASSDRGPSYEQYF. This chain joins TRBV6-1 and TRBJ2-7; the match to TRBD1 covers 8 bases. Germline trimming cut 3 bases from V and 1 base from J; bases unmatched to any gene: 2. The germline V gene has CDR1 MNHNS and CDR2 SASEGT. The CDR3 is 14 residues long.

The V gene is TRBV2, the J gene TRBJ2-6; D might be TRBD1 (5 bases). This CDR3 has 16 amino acids. V was cut by 6 bases and J by 1 base, with 13 bases left in between. Germline V lookup: CDR1 SNHLY, CDR2 FYNNEI. CDR3 sequence reads: CASRETATSGANVLTF. The DNA of the CDR3 is TGTGCCAGCAGAGAGACAGCGACGTCTGGGGCCAACGTCCTGACTTTC.